One and the same sample provided the 18 T cell receptor beta chains below, sequenced in a study of beta chain features in type 1 diabetes. All of the isolated RNA was reverse transcribed, so expressed TCRB transcripts were sequenced. The assay was immunoSEQ multiplex PCR, and TCRdb's table has in-frame clones only and misses some. This sample carries approximately 140,000 clones, over 8% of them seen once, and the ten largest clones take about 0.6%. Material for sequencing was central memory CD4+ T cells from blood. These receptors all come from a middle-aged woman in good health.

This clone has a handful of counts. V gene TRBV7-8 combines with J gene TRBJ2-1; 7 bases align to TRBD1. The J segment lost 15 bases and the V segment lost 5 bases, leaving 10 bases of the junction unmatched. CDR3 length equals 12 residues. Germline V gene sequence: CDR1 SGHVS, CDR2 FQNEAQ. This CDR3 reads CASSLPGTATFF. CDR3 nucleotide sequence: TGTGCCAGCAGCCTCCCCGGGACAGCGACGTTCTTC. Full variable domain (remainder filled in from reference TRBV7-8 and TRBJ2-1): GAGVSQSPRYKVAKRGQDVALRCDPISGHVSLFWYQQALGQGPEFLTYFQNEAQLDKSGLPSDRFFAERPEGSVSTLKIQRTQQEDSAVYLCASSLPGTATFFGPGTRLTVL.

This clone was counted many times. CDR3 nucleotide sequence: TGTGCCAGCAGCTTCTACCCCTCGGGAGGAGAAGAGACCCAGTACTTC. Amino acids: CASSFYPSGGEETQYF. The V call is TRBV7-9, the J call TRBJ2-5, with 7 bases that match TRBD2. Germline V gives CDR1 SEHNR, CDR2 FQNEAQ (reference sequence). The CDR3 is 16 residues long. With 3 bases clipped from V and 3 bases from J, the junction kept 10 bases outside the gene matches.

The rearrangement links TRBV29-1 to TRBJ1-3; D is ambiguous. The ends were cut back, 1 base at V and 5 bases at J, with 15 bases in the middle. CDR1 is SQVTM and CDR2 is ANQGSEA in the germline V gene. The CDR3 has 15 amino acids. CDR3 sequence: CSVEGEAVGRNTIYF. In DNA form, the CDR3 reads TGCAGCGTTGAAGGGGAGGCGGTTGGTCGAAACACCATATATTTT.

This sequence joins TRBV7-2 and TRBJ1-3; weak D call: TRBD1 (5 bases). The CDR3 covers 16 residues. V dropped 5 bases and J dropped 4 bases, with 18 bases sitting between them. Germline values: CDR1 SGHTA, CDR2 FQGNSA. The CDR3 sequence is CASSQDPGSGGNTIYF. CDR3 bases: TGTGCCAGCAGCCAAGACCCAGGGTCAGGGGGAAACACCATATATTTT.

This clone was detected a few times. The chain couples TRBV19 to TRBJ1-6, with 7 bases identical to TRBD1. Per the germline V gene, CDR1 is LNHDA and CDR2 is SQIVND (reference sequence). The V gene end was trimmed by 0 bases and the J gene end by 7 bases; junction bases not matched to a gene: 3. The CDR3 loop spans 15 amino acids. CDR3 residues: CASSIEGDRNSPLHF. The DNA for the CDR3 is TGTGCCAGTAGTATAGAGGGGGACAGAAATTCACCCCTCCACTTT.

This clone was counted at least ten times. The chain employs TRBV7-6 and TRBJ2-3; 7 nucleotides agree with TRBD1. From germline, CDR1 is SGHVS and CDR2 FNYEAQ. This CDR3 comprises 15 residues. V shed 5 bases and J 2 bases; nucleotides not matched to a gene: 7. Written as DNA, the CDR3 is TGTGCCAGCAGCCCCATGGGACAGAACACAGATACGCAGTATTTT. Protein: CASSPMGQNTDTQYF.

The J gene is TRBJ2-3, the V gene TRBV6-1; 10 bases line up with TRBD1. Germline V CDR1 and CDR2: MNHNS, SASEGT. This CDR3 region has 14 residues. The J segment lost 3 bases and the V segment lost 8 bases, leaving 5 bases of the junction unmatched. The CDR3 sequence: CASRDRGTTDTQYF. As DNA, the CDR3 is TGTGCCAGCCGGGACAGGGGTACGACAGATACGCAGTATTTT.

The chain couples TRBV18 to TRBJ1-6; D may be TRBD1 (5 bases). This CDR3 spans 13 amino acids. Germline values: CDR1 KGHSH, CDR2 LQKENI. V gave up 5 bases and J gave up 8 bases, with 10 bases separating them. The CDR3 nucleotides read TGTGCCAGCTCAGACAGAAGGGATTCACCCCTCCACTTT. Amino acid sequence: CASSDRRDSPLHF.

The rearrangement joins TRBV7-6 to TRBJ2-1; a weak D match, TRBD2 (6 bases). The CDR3 covers 11 residues. Germline V gives CDR1 SGHVS, CDR2 FNYEAQ. The V end was cut by 4 bases, the J end by 8 bases, with 6 bases between. CDR3 sequence (DNA): TGTGCCAGCAGCTCTAGCGATGAGCAGTTCTTC. Its protein is CASSSSDEQFF.

This clone appeared a few times. The J gene is TRBJ2-5, the V gene TRBV9; 11 nucleotides align to TRBD2. The V and J ends lost 5 bases and 2 bases, in that order; junction bases with no gene match: 8. The CDR3 loop spans 16 amino acids. In germline, CDR1 is SGDLS, CDR2 YYNGEE. CDR3 region: CASSPLTSGAQETQYF. In DNA, the CDR3 is TGTGCCAGCAGTCCCCTGACTAGCGGGGCTCAAGAGACCCAGTACTTC.

The gene calls are TRBV2 and TRBJ2-7; 11 bases match TRBD2. The V and J ends lost 7 bases and 8 bases, in that order; junction bases with no gene match: 13. Germline V lookup: CDR1 SNHLY, CDR2 FYNNEI. The CDR3 contains 15 residues. CDR3 coding DNA: TGTGCCAGCACCACACCCCTAGCGGGGGGTAGCAAGCAGTACTTC. Protein product: CASTTPLAGGSKQYF. The full variable domain, completed using reference TRBV2 and TRBJ2-7, is EPEVTQTPSHQVTQMGQEVILRCVPISNHLYFYWYRQILGQKVEFLVSFYNNEISEKSEIFDDQFSVERPDGSNFTLKIRSTKLEDSAMYFCASTTPLAGGSKQYFGPGTRLTVT.

The chain joins TRBV28 to TRBJ1-5; no firm D call. The germline V and J ends were trimmed by 1 base and 6 bases, with 4 bases remaining between them. Germline CDR1 and CDR2: MDHEN and SYDVKM. The CDR3 length is 12 residues. The CDR3 spells CASSLSSQPQHF. In nucleotides, the CDR3 is TGTGCCAGCAGTTTATCGTCTCAGCCCCAGCATTTT.

This rearrangement joins TRBV9 to TRBJ2-7; 10 bases are shared with TRBD1. V shed 2 bases and J 0 bases; nucleotides not matched to a gene: 2. CDR3 length equals 15 residues. The germline CDR1 and CDR2 sequences are SGDLS and YYNGEE. The chain's CDR3 is CASSVGTGASYEQYF. DNA for the CDR3: TGTGCCAGCAGCGTCGGGACAGGGGCCTCCTACGAGCAGTACTTC. Using reference TRBV9 and TRBJ2-7 for the parts outside the CDR3, the full variable domain is DSGVTQTPKHLITATGQRVTLRCSPRSGDLSVYWYQQSLDQGLQFLIQYYNGEERAKGNILERFSAQQFPDLHSELNLSSLELGDSALYFCASSVGTGASYEQYFGPGTRLTVT.

This chain links TRBV5-6 with TRBJ1-3, with TRBD1 matching over 9 bases. V gave up 6 bases and J gave up 2 bases; unmatched junction bases: 6. The CDR3 covers 15 residues. Germline CDR1 is SGHDT and CDR2 is YYEEEE. CDR3 in amino acids: CASNSQGAAGNTIYF. As DNA, the CDR3 is TGTGCCAGCAACTCACAGGGGGCAGCTGGAAACACCATATATTTT.

This clone turned up a few times. This chain uses TRBV7-9 with TRBJ2-2, with D possibly TRBD1 on 6 matching bases. The ends were cut back, 5 bases at V and 0 bases at J, with 13 bases in the middle. Germline V gene data show CDR1 as SEHNR and CDR2 as FQNEAQ (reference sequence). This CDR3 has 16 amino acids. For the CDR3, the DNA is TGTGCCAGCAGCCTGACCGGGACAACGAACACCGGGGAGCTGTTTTTT. Translation gives CASSLTGTTNTGELFF.

This clone appeared many times. The genes are TRBV7-9 and TRBJ1-1; a weak D match, TRBD1 (5 bases). Germline values: CDR1 SEHNR, CDR2 FQNEAQ (reference sequence). The CDR3 consists of 15 residues. Trimming left V 4 bases short and J 3 bases short, with 15 bases between. This CDR3 is CASSWPPTVDTEAFF. The DNA of the CDR3 is TGTGCCAGCAGCTGGCCACCGACAGTCGACACTGAAGCTTTCTTT.

The rearrangement uses TRBV6-5 and TRBJ2-1, with D possibly being TRBD1 (6 bases). The V and J ends lost 10 bases and 2 bases respectively, with 12 bases between them. In germline, CDR1 is MNHEY, CDR2 SVGAGI. The length of the CDR3 is 13 residues. CDR3 bases: TGTGCCATCACTGGACAGCCCTACAATGAGCAGTTCTTC. This gives the protein CAITGQPYNEQFF.

This clone has more than one count but fewer than ten. In nucleotides, the CDR3 is TGCGCCAGCAGCCAAGATTCGGGACAGGGGTCTGAAGCTTTCTTT. Translation gives CASSQDSGQGSEAFF. V is TRBV4-3 and J is TRBJ1-1; 10 nucleotides match TRBD1. J lost 6 bases, V lost 0 bases, and 4 bases had no gene match. Germline V gives CDR1 LGHNA, CDR2 YSLEER. The length of the CDR3 is 15 residues.